The 3 T cell receptor beta chains below all came from one sample that was sequenced in a study of T cell responses to AZD1222 COVID-19 vaccine. TCRdb keeps only in-frame clones here, not all; method: immunoSEQ multiplex PCR. Among roughly 70,000 clones, 83% were seen once, and the ten largest hold under 8.5%. The sequencing here drew on peripheral blood, taken 28 days after the second AZD1222 dose. All receptors derive from an adult who received the AZD1222 COVID-19 vaccine.

The count of this clone is one. The rearrangement uses TRBV3-1 (or the pseudogene TRBV3-2) and TRBJ1-2, with D perhaps matching TRBD1 (5 bases). Germline CDR1 and CDR2: LGHDT and YNNKEL (reference sequence). CDR3 length equals 12 residues. Deletions cut 3 bases from V and 8 bases from J, with 10 bases between. CDR3 coding DNA: TGTGCCAGCAGCCACGGGGGAGACGGCTACACCTTC. Residues: CASSHGGDGYTF.

The rearrangement joins TRBV6-5 to TRBJ2-3; D remains unclear. The length of the CDR3 is 13 residues. Germline CDR1 MNHEY, CDR2 SVGAGI. Trimming removed 8 bases from V and 1 base from J, with 10 bases in between. The CDR3 loop is CASRVAGTDTQYF. DNA of the CDR3: TGTGCCAGCCGGGTCGCGGGCACAGATACGCAGTATTTT.

In its sample, this clone was seen once. The rearrangement links TRBV23-1 to TRBJ2-7; 8 bases fit TRBD2. TRBV23-1 is reported as an ORF; its role is uncertain. The CDR3 length is 15 residues. V lost 0 bases, J lost 3 bases, and 4 bases stayed unmatched. The CDR3 DNA reads TGCGCCAGCAGTCAATCGCGGGGGGCGGACTACGAGCAGTACTTC. Translating it yields CASSQSRGADYEQYF.